This note documents a single TCR beta chain sequence. TCRdb's table, derived via immunoSEQ multiplex PCR, lists solely in-frame clones and lacks some. The table shows 100,000 to 150,000 clones, with roughly nine tenths occurring only once. The CDR3 covers 17 residues. The ends were cut back, 0 bases at V and 0 bases at J, with 12 bases in the middle. CDR1 is GTSNPN and CDR2 is SVGIG in the germline V gene (reference sequence). The data originate from a study of T cell responses to AZD1222 COVID-19 vaccine. The clonotype comes from an adult who received the AZD1222 COVID-19 vaccine. This sample comprised peripheral blood, obtained 28 days after the second AZD1222 dose. The V gene is TRBV30, the J gene TRBJ2-6; D not certain. CDR3: CAWSVRWAASGANVLTF. Written as DNA, the CDR3 is TGTGCCTGGAGTGTACGGTGGGCAGCCTCTGGGGCCAACGTCCTGACTTTC.